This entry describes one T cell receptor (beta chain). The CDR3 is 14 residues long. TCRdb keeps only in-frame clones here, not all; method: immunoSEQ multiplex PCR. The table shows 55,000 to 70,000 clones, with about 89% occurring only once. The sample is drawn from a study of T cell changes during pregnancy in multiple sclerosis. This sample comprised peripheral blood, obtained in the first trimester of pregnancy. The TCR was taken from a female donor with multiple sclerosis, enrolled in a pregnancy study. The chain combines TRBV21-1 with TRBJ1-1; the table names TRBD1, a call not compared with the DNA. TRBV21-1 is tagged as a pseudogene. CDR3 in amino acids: CASSPQGKNTEAFF. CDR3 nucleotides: TGTGCCAGCAGCCCACAGGGCAAGAACACTGAAGCTTTCTTT.